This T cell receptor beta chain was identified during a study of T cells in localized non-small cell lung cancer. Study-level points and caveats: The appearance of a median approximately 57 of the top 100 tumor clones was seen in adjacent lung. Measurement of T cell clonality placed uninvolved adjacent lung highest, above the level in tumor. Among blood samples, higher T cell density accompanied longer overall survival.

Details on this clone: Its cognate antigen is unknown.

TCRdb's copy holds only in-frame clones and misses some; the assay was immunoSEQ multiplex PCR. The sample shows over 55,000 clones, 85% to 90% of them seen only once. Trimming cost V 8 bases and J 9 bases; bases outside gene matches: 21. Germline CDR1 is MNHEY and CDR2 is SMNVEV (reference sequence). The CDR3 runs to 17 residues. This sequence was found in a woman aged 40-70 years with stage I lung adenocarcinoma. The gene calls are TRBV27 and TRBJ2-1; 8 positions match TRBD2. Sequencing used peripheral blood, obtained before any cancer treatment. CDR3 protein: CASYPAAGEITSGEQFF. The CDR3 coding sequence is TGTGCCAGCTACCCCGCAGCGGGAGAAATCACTTCTGGTGAGCAGTTCTTC.